This is a list of T cell receptor beta chains from one sample in a study of blood T cell repertoires in COVID-19. TCRdb keeps only in-frame clones here, not all; method: immunoSEQ multiplex PCR. The data contain fewer than 250,000 clones, approximately 86% of them singletons. Sequenced material: PBMCs or T cells enriched from blood (not recorded which). These receptors all come from a middle-aged woman in a cohort exposed to, infected with or recovered from COVID-19 (not recorded which). Each CDR3 is given with its conserved first and last residue. D genes are given only for firm matches. For some rows the clone size is stated as once, few or many, or as a class when expanded; others skip it.

J gene | V gene | clone size | D gene | CDR3 DNA | CDR3 protein
TRBJ2-1 | TRBV7-6 | NA | TRBD2 | TGTGCCAGCAGCGGGACTAGCGGGAGGGCGTGGAATGAGCAGTTCTTC | CASSGTSGRAWNEQFF
TRBJ2-7 | TRBV7-8 | NA | TRBD2 | TGTGCCAGCAGCACAGTCCTAGCGGGCCCCTACGAGCAGTACTTC | CASSTVLAGPYEQYF
TRBJ1-2 | TRBV27 | NA | NA | TGTGCCAGCAGTTTTTACCGGGATTATGGCTACACCTTC | CASSFYRDYGYTF
TRBJ1-4 | TRBV27 | NA | NA | TGTGCCAGCAGTTCCTGGACAGATCCAACTAATGAAAAACTGTTTTTT | CASSSWTDPTNEKLFF
TRBJ2-5 | TRBV29-1 | NA | TRBD1 | TGCAGCGTCGGGACAGTCCAAGAGACCCAGTACTTC | CSVGTVQETQYF
TRBJ2-2 | TRBV29-1 | NA | TRBD1 | TGCAGCACCCAAGTTCGGACAGGGAGGAACACCGGGGAGCTGTTTTTT | CSTQVRTGRNTGELFF
TRBJ2-1 | TRBV2 | NA | NA | TGTGCCAGCAGACCGGACAGCTTCCCCTACAATGAGCAGTTCTTC | CASRPDSFPYNEQFF
TRBJ1-2 | TRBV13 | NA | TRBD1 | TGTGCCAGCAGCTTAAGGGGGACAGGCTCCTATGGCTACACCTTC | CASSLRGTGSYGYTF
TRBJ2-2 | TRBV25-1 | NA | NA | TGTGCCAGCAGTGAAAAGGACAGTTATCCCGGGGAGCTGTTTTTT | CASSEKDSYPGELFF
TRBJ2-3 | TRBV5-6 | NA | TRBD2 | TGTGCCAGCAGCTTGAGGGTTGTGAGCGGGGGGGCAGATACGCAGTATTTT | CASSLRVVSGGADTQYF
TRBJ2-3 | TRBV9 | NA | NA | TGTGCCAGCAGCGTAACAGGGTGGGAAGATACGCAGTATTTT | CASSVTGWEDTQYF
TRBJ2-2 | TRBV7-2 | NA | TRBD1 | TGTGCCAGCAGCTTAGGGACAGGGCACCGGGGAGCTGTTTTT | CASSLGTGHRGAVF
TRBJ2-1 | TRBV7-9 | NA | NA | TGTGCCAGCAGCTTAAGTGGGGGCGGTTACAATGAGCAGTTCTTC | CASSLSGGGYNEQFF
TRBJ1-1 | TRBV7-2 | NA | NA | TGTGCCAGCAGCTTTAGGGGCGCGGACACTGAAGCTTTCTTT | CASSFRGADTEAFF
TRBJ1-1 | TRBV27 | NA | NA | TGTGCCAGCAGTTTAGGCGGGGGTGGTTTAGCTTTCTTT | CASSLGGGGLAFF
TRBJ2-1 | TRBV7-9 | few | TRBD2 | TGTGCCAGCAGCTCGAAACTAGCGGCTTACAATGAGCAGTTCTTC | CASSSKLAAYNEQFF
TRBJ2-7 | TRBV27 | NA | NA | TGTGCCAGCAGTTTTGGCAGGTTCAACGACGAGCAGTACTTC | CASSFGRFNDEQYF
TRBJ2-5 | TRBV28 | NA | TRBD2 | TGTGCCAGCAGCCCCACCCCTGGACTAGGTCAAGAGACCCAGTACTTC | CASSPTPGLGQETQYF
TRBJ1-4 | TRBV2 | NA | NA | TGTGCCAGCATTAAAGGGGCCCAGGACAATGAAAAACTGTTTTTT | CASIKGAQDNEKLFF
TRBJ1-6 | TRBV9 | NA | TRBD1 | TGTGCCAGCAGCCCGTCTGTAGGGGGCGGCGAGGATTCACCCCTCCACTTT | CASSPSVGGGEDSPLHF
TRBJ2-7 | TRBV3-1/TRBV3-2 | NA | NA | TGTGCCAGCAGCGCGGACAGTTGGAACTACGAGCAGTACTTC | CASSADSWNYEQYF
TRBJ2-3 | TRBV7-9 | once | TRBD2 | TGTGCCAGCAGCGCGCGACAGGTTCGACTAGCGAACTGGGGAGATACGCAGTATTTT | CASSARQVRLANWGDTQYF
TRBJ2-7 | TRBV3-1/TRBV3-2 | NA | NA | TGTGCCAGCAGCCCACAGCACGAGCGGGCCCCCCTGGAGCAGTACTTC | CASSPQHERAPLEQYF
TRBJ2-2 | TRBV7-2 | NA | NA | TGTGCCAGCAGCTTAGAATCGGGGGCCGGGGAGCTGTTTTTT | CASSLESGAGELFF
TRBJ1-1 | TRBV10-3 | once | NA | TGTGCCATCAGTGCTCAGGTCGGAACTGAAGCTTTCTTT | CAISAQVGTEAFF
TRBJ2-1 | TRBV29-1 | NA | TRBD2 | TGCAGCGTTGTGGGTCTAGCGGGAGAGGAGCAGTTCTTC | CSVVGLAGEEQFF
TRBJ1-6 | TRBV10-3 | NA | NA | TGTGCCATCAGTGAGTCCCACGGAGCTAGTACACCCCTCCACTTT | CAISESHGASTPLHF
TRBJ2-7 | TRBV12-3/TRBV12-4 | NA | NA | TGTGCCAGCAGTTTATCGGCGGGCGAGCAGTACTTC | CASSLSAGEQYF
TRBJ2-3 | TRBV5-1 | NA | NA | TGCGCCAGCAGTCGTAGCTCTCCCGGCACAGATACGCAGTATTTT | CASSRSSPGTDTQYF
TRBJ2-7 | TRBV4-1 | NA | NA | TGCGCCAGCAGCCCTTCGGACAGATCCTACGAGCAGTACTTC | CASSPSDRSYEQYF
TRBJ1-5 | TRBV4-1 | NA | NA | TGCGCCAGCAGCCAACGGCGGGGAGTAGAAGGCAATCAGCCCCAGCATTTT | CASSQRRGVEGNQPQHF
TRBJ1-5 | TRBV11-2 | NA | NA | TGTGCCAGCAGCTTAGAAACAGGAATCAATCAGCCCCAGCATTTT | CASSLETGINQPQHF